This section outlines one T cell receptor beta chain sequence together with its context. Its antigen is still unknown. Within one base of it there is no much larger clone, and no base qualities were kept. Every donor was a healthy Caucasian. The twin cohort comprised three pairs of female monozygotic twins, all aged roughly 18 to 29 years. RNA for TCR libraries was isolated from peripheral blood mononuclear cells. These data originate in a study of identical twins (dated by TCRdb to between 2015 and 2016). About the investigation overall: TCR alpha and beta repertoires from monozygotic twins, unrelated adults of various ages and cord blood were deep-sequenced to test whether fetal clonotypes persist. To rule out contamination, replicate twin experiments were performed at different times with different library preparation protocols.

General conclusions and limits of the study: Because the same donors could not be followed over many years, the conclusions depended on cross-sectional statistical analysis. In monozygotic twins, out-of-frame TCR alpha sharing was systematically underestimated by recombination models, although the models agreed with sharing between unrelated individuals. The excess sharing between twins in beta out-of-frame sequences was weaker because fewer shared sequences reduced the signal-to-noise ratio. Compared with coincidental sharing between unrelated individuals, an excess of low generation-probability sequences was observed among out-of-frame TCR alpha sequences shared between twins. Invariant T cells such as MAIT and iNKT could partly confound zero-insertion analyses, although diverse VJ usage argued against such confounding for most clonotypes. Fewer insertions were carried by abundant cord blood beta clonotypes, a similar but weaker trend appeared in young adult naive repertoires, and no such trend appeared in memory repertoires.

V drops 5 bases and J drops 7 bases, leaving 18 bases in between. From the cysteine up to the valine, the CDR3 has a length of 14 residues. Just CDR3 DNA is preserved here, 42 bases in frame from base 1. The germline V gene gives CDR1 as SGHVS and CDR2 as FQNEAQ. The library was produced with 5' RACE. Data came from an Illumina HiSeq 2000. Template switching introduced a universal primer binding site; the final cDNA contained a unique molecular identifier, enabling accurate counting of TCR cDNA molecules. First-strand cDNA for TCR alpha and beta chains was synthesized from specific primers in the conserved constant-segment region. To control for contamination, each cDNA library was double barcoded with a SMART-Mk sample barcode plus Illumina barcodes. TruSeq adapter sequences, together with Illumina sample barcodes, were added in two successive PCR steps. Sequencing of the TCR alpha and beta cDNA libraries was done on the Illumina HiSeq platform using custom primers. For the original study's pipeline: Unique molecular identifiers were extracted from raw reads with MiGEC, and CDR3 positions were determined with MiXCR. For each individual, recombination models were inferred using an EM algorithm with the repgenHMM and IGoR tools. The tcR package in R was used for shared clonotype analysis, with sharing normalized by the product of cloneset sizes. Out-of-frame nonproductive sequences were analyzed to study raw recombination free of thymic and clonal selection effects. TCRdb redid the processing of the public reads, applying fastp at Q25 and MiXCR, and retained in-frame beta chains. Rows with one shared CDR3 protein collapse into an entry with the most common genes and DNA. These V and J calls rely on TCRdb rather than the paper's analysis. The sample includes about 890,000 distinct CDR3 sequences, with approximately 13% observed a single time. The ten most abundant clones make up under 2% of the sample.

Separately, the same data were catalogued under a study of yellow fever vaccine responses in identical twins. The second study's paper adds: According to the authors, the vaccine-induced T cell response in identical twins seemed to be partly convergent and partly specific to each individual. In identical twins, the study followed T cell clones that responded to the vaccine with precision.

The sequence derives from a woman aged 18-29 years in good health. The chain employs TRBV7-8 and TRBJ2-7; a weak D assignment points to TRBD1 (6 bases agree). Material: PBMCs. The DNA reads TGTGCCAGCAGCCCTCAAGCCGGGACAACAGAGCAGTACGTC. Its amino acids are CASSPQAGTTEQYV.